The 2 T cell receptor beta chains given below trace back to one sample, sequenced in a study of blood T cell repertoires in COVID-19. Assay: immunoSEQ multiplex PCR; the TCRdb copy retains only in-frame clones and omits some. Among roughly 150,000 clones listed, about 85% were seen once. The specimen was PBMCs or T cells enriched from blood (not recorded which). The source of these receptors is a woman in her forties or fifties who had recovered from COVID-19.

This rearrangement joins TRBV9 to TRBJ1-4; 9 nucleotides align to TRBD1. V lost 4 bases and J lost 3; bases outside the gene matches: 4. The CDR3 runs to 15 residues. Germline V gene data show CDR1 as SGDLS and CDR2 as YYNGEE. DNA for the CDR3: TGTGCCAGCAGCCCGGGGGACAGGGCTAATGAAAAACTGTTTTTT. Protein sequence: CASSPGDRANEKLFF.

The chain employs TRBV5-4 and TRBJ2-7, with D perhaps matching TRBD1 (6 bases). CDR3 length: 14 amino acids. The germline CDR1 and CDR2 sequences are SGHNT and YYREEE (reference sequence). Between the trimmed V and J ends, which lost 4 bases and 2 bases, there was a span of 13 bases. CDR3 region: CASSPKTGTYEQYF. The DNA for the CDR3 is TGTGCCAGCAGCCCCAAGACAGGCACCTACGAGCAGTACTTC.